This T cell receptor (beta chain) came from a study of OX40 agonist ivuxolimab in advanced cancers. Background on the study: Cancers in dose escalation were hepatocellular, melanoma, renal cell and head and neck.

TCRdb keeps only in-frame clones here, not all; method: immunoSEQ multiplex PCR. The sample carries about 55,000 clones, 70% to 90% recorded once. This clonotype originated in an adult with an advanced solid tumor such as melanoma, head and neck, liver or kidney cancer. This specimen consisted of CD4+ or CD8+ T cells sorted from blood, obtained in a trial of the OX40 agonist ivuxolimab.

The CDR3 DNA sequence: TGCAGCGTTGTCGGAGGGAGGATTTCTGAAGCTTTCTTT. Encoded protein: CSVVGGRISEAFF. V usage is TRBV29-1 and J usage is TRBJ1-1; D unresolved. V was shortened by 4 bases and J by 6 bases, with 15 bases between the two germline ends. In germline, CDR1 is SQVTM, CDR2 ANQGSEA. The CDR3 covers 13 residues.